The T cell receptor beta chain under discussion was sequenced for a study of blood T cell repertoires in COVID-19. On the study more broadly: Acute-phase and convalescent COVID-19 samples originated in the United States, Italy and Spain.

The CDR3 spans 17 residues. CDR1 KGHSH and CDR2 LQKENI come from the germline V gene. V trimming: 0 bases; J trimming: 8 bases; junction bases outside the gene matches: 12. This clone was counted a few times. Per the study methods: Reference gene primer amplification gave estimated nucleated cell counts. TCRdb keeps only in-frame clones here, not all; method: immunoSEQ multiplex PCR. That table gives V, J and clone size, and the DNA gave D and trimming. Here the sample spans 360,000 or so clones, about 90% being singletons. Recovered Cohort 3 donors showed two negative PCRs, clearance, or symptom resolution.

The sequenced material came from PBMCs or T cells enriched from blood (not recorded which). The rearrangement links TRBV18 to TRBJ2-1; 8 bases map to TRBD1. This sequence originates from a young woman who had recovered from COVID-19. The CDR3 DNA reads as TGTGCCAGCTCACCACCATCGATGCCCCAGGGGGCCGATGAGCAGTTCTTC. It is translated as CASSPPSMPQGADEQFF.